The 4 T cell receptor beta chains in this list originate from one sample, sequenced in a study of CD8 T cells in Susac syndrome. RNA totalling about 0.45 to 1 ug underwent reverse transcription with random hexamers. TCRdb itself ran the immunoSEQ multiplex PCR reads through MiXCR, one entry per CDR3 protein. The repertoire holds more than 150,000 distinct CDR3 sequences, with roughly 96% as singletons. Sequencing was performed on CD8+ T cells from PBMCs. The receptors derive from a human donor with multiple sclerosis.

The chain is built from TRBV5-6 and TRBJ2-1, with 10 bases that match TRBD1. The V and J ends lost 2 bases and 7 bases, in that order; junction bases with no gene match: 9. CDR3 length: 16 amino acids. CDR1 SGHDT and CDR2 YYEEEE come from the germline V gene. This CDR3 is CASSFGVWDRGNEQFF. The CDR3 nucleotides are TGTGCCAGCAGCTTTGGAGTCTGGGACAGGGGTAATGAGCAGTTCTTC. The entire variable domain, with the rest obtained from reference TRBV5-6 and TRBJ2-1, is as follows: DAGVTQSPTHLIKTRGQQVTLRCSPKSGHDTVSWYQQALGQGPQFIFQYYEEEERQRGNFPDRFSGHQFPNYSSELNVNALLLGDSALYLCASSFGVWDRGNEQFFGPGTRLTVL.

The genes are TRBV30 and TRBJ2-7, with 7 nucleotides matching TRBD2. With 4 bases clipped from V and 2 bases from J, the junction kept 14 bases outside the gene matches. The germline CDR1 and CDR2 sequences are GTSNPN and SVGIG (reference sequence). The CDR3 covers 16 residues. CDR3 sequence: CAWTSLQRGYPYEQYF. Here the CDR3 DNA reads TGTGCCTGGACATCACTCCAGCGGGGATACCCCTACGAGCAGTACTTC.

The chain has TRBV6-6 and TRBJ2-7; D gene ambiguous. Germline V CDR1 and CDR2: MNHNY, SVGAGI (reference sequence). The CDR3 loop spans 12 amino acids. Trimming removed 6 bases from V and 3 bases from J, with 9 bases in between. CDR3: CASRRNHYEQYV. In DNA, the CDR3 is TGTGCCAGCAGACGTAACCACTACGAGCAGTACGTC.

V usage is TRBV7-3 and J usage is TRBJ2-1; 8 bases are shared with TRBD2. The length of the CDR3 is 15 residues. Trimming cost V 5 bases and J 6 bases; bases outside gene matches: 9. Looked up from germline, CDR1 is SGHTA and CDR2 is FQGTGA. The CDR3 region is CASSREGDYINEQFF. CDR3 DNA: TGTGCCAGCAGCCGGGAGGGGGACTATATCAATGAGCAGTTCTTC.